The rows below give T cell receptor beta chains drawn from one sample of a study of T-cell reconstitution after alpha-beta-depleted transplantation in children. TCRdb passed the PCR reads through MiXCR, listing each CDR3 protein once. This sample yields just over 950,000 distinct CDR3 sequences, of which roughly 29% are seen a single time; over 25% belongs to the top ten. The specimen was PBMCs, mostly from graft donor cells, collected 360 days after TCRalphabeta/CD19-depleted stem cell transplant. The receptors here all came from a boy under two years old who had a stem cell transplant for SCID, so the T cells may come from the graft donor. CDR3s include the opening cysteine and the closing phenylalanine or tryptophan. D genes are given only for firm matches. Some rows mark clone size as missing; the rest say once, few, many or name a class of expanded clone.

j_gene	abundance	v_gene	len	d_gene	CDR3nt	CDR3aa
TRBJ2-3	.	TRBV7-2	16	.	TGTGCCAGCAGCTTAGTTATCCAAACTAGCACAGATACGCAGTATTTT	CASSLVIQTSTDTQYF
TRBJ2-3	.	TRBV5-5	16	.	TGTGCCAGCAGCAAAAGACAGGTTGGGATCACAGATACGCAGTATTTT	CASSKRQVGITDTQYF
TRBJ2-3	few	TRBV7-8	12	.	TGTGCCAGCAGCTTAACAGAGGATACGCAGTATTTT	CASSLTEDTQYF
TRBJ2-1	few	TRBV10-2	11	.	TGCGCCAGCCGGGGTTATGGTGAGCAGTTCTTC	CASRGYGEQFF
TRBJ2-1	.	TRBV29-1	14	TRBD1	TGCAGCGTCGCCGGACAGGGGGCTTTGAATGAGCAGTTCTTC	CSVAGQGALNEQFF
TRBJ1-1	once	TRBV18	14	.	TGTGCCAGCTCACGGAGAGGATCCGGGGCTGAAGCTTTCTTT	CASSRRGSGAEAFF
TRBJ2-7	few	TRBV12-3/TRBV12-4	15	.	TGTGCCAGCAGTTTTCAGGCCACACGCGAGCACGAGCAGTACTTC	CASSFQATREHEQYF
TRBJ1-2	few	TRBV28	11	.	TGTGCCAGCGTTTCCGTCTATGGCTACACCTTC	CASVSVYGYTF
TRBJ1-2	.	TRBV12-3/TRBV12-4	13	.	TGTGCCAGCACCTTCCCAGGGGAACGAGGCTACACCTTC	CASTFPGERGYTF
TRBJ1-5	.	TRBV12-3/TRBV12-4	13	.	TGTGCCAGCAGTTTACAGGGCGATCAGCCCCAGCATTTT	CASSLQGDQPQHF
TRBJ2-4	few	TRBV5-1	16	.	TGCGCCAGCAGCTTCTCACAGGGATTAGCCAAAAACATTCAGTACTTC	CASSFSQGLAKNIQYF
TRBJ2-3	few	TRBV4-3	16	TRBD2	TGCGCCAGCAGCCAGAATAGCGGGGGGGCCGGAGATACGCAGTATTTT	CASSQNSGGAGDTQYF
TRBJ2-7	.	TRBV19	14	TRBD1	TGTGCCAGTAGTGCGACAGGGAAAGACTACGAGCAGTACTTC	CASSATGKDYEQYF
TRBJ2-5	.	TRBV20-1	13	.	TGCAGTGCCGTGACAGTTTTCCAAGAGACCCAGTACTTC	CSAVTVFQETQYF
TRBJ2-7	.	TRBV3-1	18	TRBD2	TGTGCCAGCAGCCTCGACGGACTAGCGGGGAGATACTCCTACGAGCAGTACTTC	CASSLDGLAGRYSYEQYF
TRBJ2-3	.	TRBV12-3/TRBV12-4	16	TRBD1	TGTGCCAGCAGTTCAGCCGGGACAGGGCACACAGATACGCAGTATTTT	CASSSAGTGHTDTQYF
TRBJ1-5	.	TRBV20-1	17	TRBD1	TGCAGTGTCCCGGTCCAGGGGGGAATCTCGGGCAATCAGCCCCAGCATTTT	CSVPVQGGISGNQPQHF
TRBJ1-1	.	TRBV5-1	14	.	TGCGCCAGCAGCTTGGACACCTCGAACACTGAAGCTTTCTTT	CASSLDTSNTEAFF
TRBJ2-1	.	TRBV7-9	15	.	TGTGCCGGCAGTGCCGGTGGCAGGGGGGGAAGTGAGCAGTTCTTC	CAGSAGGRGGSEQFF
TRBJ2-3	few	TRBV3-1	18	TRBD1	TGTGCCAGCAGCCAAGAATCCCCCGGGACAGGGAGGACAGATACGCAGTATTTT	CASSQESPGTGRTDTQYF
TRBJ2-2	many	TRBV27	15	.	TGTGCCAGCAGTTTGGCAGGGTTTGCTCTGGGGGAGCTGTTTTTT	CASSLAGFALGELFF
TRBJ1-1	few	TRBV15	13	.	TGTGCCACCAGCAGGCTCGAAGACACTGAAGCTTTCTTT	CATSRLEDTEAFF
TRBJ2-6	few	TRBV7-9	16	.	TGTGCCAGCAGCTTATTATCCCCTGGGGGGGCCAACGTCCTGACTTTC	CASSLLSPGGANVLTF
TRBJ2-7	.	TRBV12-3/TRBV12-4	15	TRBD2	TGTGCCAGCAGTTTACTAGGGCTAGCGGGATACGAGCAGTACTTC	CASSLLGLAGYEQYF
TRBJ2-1	.	TRBV5-1	16	.	TGCGCCAGCAGCTTGATCCCAGAAAGCTCCTACAATGAGCAGTTCTTC	CASSLIPESSYNEQFF
TRBJ2-5	few	TRBV4-1	16	.	TGCGCCAGCAGCCAAGGGGACGAAATGATTCAAGAGACCCAGTACTTC	CASSQGDEMIQETQYF
TRBJ2-7	few	TRBV12-3/TRBV12-4	15	TRBD2	TGTGCCAGCAAGAAGGGACTAGCGGGGGTCTACGAGCAGTACTTC	CASKKGLAGVYEQYF
TRBJ2-2	.	TRBV5-5	17	TRBD2	TGTGCCAGCAGCTCCCTTGGACTAGCGGGCCCCACCGGGGAGCTGTTTTTT	CASSSLGLAGPTGELFF
TRBJ2-7	.	TRBV20-1	14	TRBD1	TGCAGTGCCGCACCGGGACAGGGGGACTACGAGCAGTACTTC	CSAAPGQGDYEQYF
TRBJ1-1	.	TRBV9	13	.	TGTGCCAGCAGCGTAGCGAAGAAGTCTGAAGCTTTCTTT	CASSVAKKSEAFF
TRBJ1-1	.	TRBV5-1	17	.	TGCGCCAGCAGCTTGCATCTGTCCCCGCAAAGGAAGACTGAAGCTTTCTTT	CASSLHLSPQRKTEAFF
TRBJ2-5	.	TRBV6-2/TRBV6-3	14	.	TGTGCCAGCAGTTACATGGGACGGCAAGAGACCCAGTACTTC	CASSYMGRQETQYF
TRBJ1-6	.	TRBV6-5	14	.	TGTGCCAGCAGTTACGTGGACGGGAATTCACCCCTCCACTTT	CASSYVDGNSPLHF
TRBJ2-4	few	TRBV5-1	15	TRBD1	TGCGCCAGCAGCCCGCTGACAGGGGCCAAAAACATTCAGTACTTC	CASSPLTGAKNIQYF
TRBJ2-1	.	TRBV4-1	17	.	TGCGCCAGCAGCCGAGCGGACAAAAAAGCGGTCTACAATGAGCAGTTCTTC	CASSRADKKAVYNEQFF
TRBJ2-5	once	TRBV15	13	TRBD2	TGTGCCACCTCCGGGGGGGCGCGGGAGACCCAGTACTTC	CATSGGARETQYF
TRBJ2-3	.	TRBV4-1	17	TRBD2	TGCGCCAGCAGCCAACTCTTTACTAGCGGGTTCACAGATACGCAGTATTTT	CASSQLFTSGFTDTQYF
TRBJ2-7	.	TRBV10-3	16	TRBD2	TGTGCCATCAGTGAGCGGGGGACTACACTCTCCTACGAGCAGTACTTC	CAISERGTTLSYEQYF
TRBJ2-1	.	TRBV5-1	15	.	TGCGCCAGCAGCTCGGTAGTGAGGTCCTACAATGAGCAGTTCTTC	CASSSVVRSYNEQFF
TRBJ2-7	few	TRBV7-2	15	TRBD1	TGTGCCAGCAGCCCAGGACAGGGTAAAACCTACGAGCAGTACTTC	CASSPGQGKTYEQYF